This T cell receptor beta chain stems from a study of response to subunit inactivated influenza vaccine. The junction had 5 bases not matched to a gene; V was cut back by 2 bases and J by 3 bases. The CDR3 sequence is 15 residues long. Germline V CDR1 and CDR2: MNHEY, SMNVEV (reference sequence). TCRdb reanalysed the RT-PCR reads using MiXCR and keeps one entry per CDR3 protein. The table includes approximately 700,000 distinct CDR3 sequences, 15% to 17% detected once. The genes are TRBV27 and TRBJ2-3, with TRBD2 identical over 7 bases. Source: PBMCs from blood, taken 11 to 12 days after vaccination. The receptor's source is a man in his fifties or sixties who received an inactivated influenza vaccine. CDR3 sequence (DNA): TGTGCCAGCAGTTTAAAGAGCGGGGCGACAGATACGCAGTATTTT. This sequence encodes CASSLKSGATDTQYF.